Below are 14 T cell receptor beta chains sequenced from a single sample in a study of lymphopenia after photon versus proton radiotherapy. Assay: immunoSEQ multiplex PCR; the TCRdb copy retains only in-frame clones and omits some. This sample carries 26,000 or so clones, roughly four fifths of them seen once, and the ten largest clones take around 29%. The sequenced sample was peripheral blood, obtained from a patient treated with photon-based radiotherapy. These receptors came from a man aged 50 to 59 with gastric cancer.

This clone has only a few counts. The V and J genes are TRBV4-1 and TRBJ2-5, with TRBD2 matching over 8 bases. The V gene end was trimmed by 4 bases and the J gene end by 5 bases; junction bases not matched to a gene: 12. Germline V gives CDR1 MGHRA, CDR2 YSYEKL. The CDR3 spans 16 residues. This CDR3 is CASSLGGGRGSETQYF. The CDR3 nucleotides read TGCGCCAGCAGCCTCGGCGGGGGGCGCGGGTCGGAGACCCAGTACTTC.

The chain carries TRBV11-3 and TRBJ2-2; perhaps TRBD1 as D (5 bases). Germline assignment: CDR1 SGHNT and CDR2 YENEEA. This CDR3 region has 15 residues. V lost 5 bases to trimming and J lost 5 bases, with 15 bases between them. This chain's CDR3 is CASSPLLGLTGELFF. CDR3 DNA: TGTGCCAGCAGCCCGCTCTTGGGGCTGACCGGGGAGCTGTTTTTT.

J is TRBJ2-7 and V is TRBV6-1, with D tentatively TRBD1 (5 bases). The CDR3 consists of 17 residues. Germline V gene sequence: CDR1 MNHNS, CDR2 SASEGT. The V end was cut by 1 base, the J end by 0 bases, with 16 bases between. CDR3 DNA: TGTGCCAGCAGTGAAGGTCAGACAGCATCGAGCTCCTACGAGCAGTACGTC. Its protein is CASSEGQTASSSYEQYV.

The chain has TRBV5-1 and TRBJ2-3; D may be TRBD1 (5 bases). The CDR3 extends over 13 amino acids. The germline V gene has CDR1 SGHRS and CDR2 YFSETQ. Deletions cut 0 bases from V and 3 bases from J, with 5 bases between. The CDR3 nucleotides are TGCGCCAGCAGCTTGGACAGGACAGATACGCAGTATTTT. Its protein product is CASSLDRTDTQYF.

The CDR3, as DNA: TGTGCCAGCAGAACGACAGGGAACGTTGGAAACACCATATATTTT. Its translation is CASRTTGNVGNTIYF. This chain connects TRBV28 to TRBJ1-3; 7 positions agree with TRBD1. The CDR3 sequence is 15 residues long. Looked up from germline, CDR1 is MDHEN and CDR2 is SYDVKM. V shed 6 bases, J shed 3 bases, and the junction held 8 bases outside the gene matches.

The chain has TRBV19 and TRBJ1-1; the match to TRBD1 covers 10 bases. CDR3 size: 15 residues. V trimming: 4 bases; J trimming: 4 bases; junction bases outside the gene matches: 6. Germline V gives CDR1 LNHDA, CDR2 SQIVND (reference sequence). This chain's CDR3 is CASSRRDRGFTEAFF. The CDR3 bases are TGTGCCAGTAGTAGGAGGGACAGGGGATTCACTGAAGCTTTCTTT.

This clone was detected only once. The rearrangement links TRBV5-1 to TRBJ1-6; TRBD1 matches at 7 bases. Germline trimming cut 0 bases from V and 6 bases from J; bases unmatched to any gene: 6. CDR1 is SGHRS and CDR2 is YFSETQ in the germline V gene. The CDR3 contains 16 residues. CDR3: CASSLEPGQFNSPLHF. The CDR3 region has the DNA TGCGCCAGCAGCTTGGAACCGGGACAGTTTAATTCACCCCTCCACTTT.

The chain combines TRBV7-2 with TRBJ2-7; tentatively, D is TRBD2 (5 bases). Germline CDR1 and CDR2: SGHTA and FQGNSA. The V end was cut by 5 bases, the J end by 0 bases, with 11 bases between. The CDR3 loop spans 14 amino acids. The CDR3 is CASSPAGFSYEQYF. The CDR3 DNA follows: TGTGCCAGCAGCCCTGCGGGCTTCTCCTACGAGCAGTACTTC.

The chain recombines TRBV29-1 with TRBJ1-2, with D hard to call. CDR1 SQVTM and CDR2 ANQGSEA come from the germline V gene. This CDR3 has 13 residues. With 4 bases removed from V and 1 base from J, the gap between germline ends came to 10 bases. The CDR3 region has the DNA TGCAGCGTTGGAGGTGGGAGTAACTATGGCTACACCTTC. Its protein is CSVGGGSNYGYTF.

This clone was recorded once. V and J are TRBV10-1 and TRBJ2-1; D is uncertain. Looked up from germline, CDR1 is WNHNN and CDR2 is SYGVQD (reference sequence). Trimming pared 4 bases from V and 8 bases from J, leaving 15 bases between. The CDR3 covers 14 residues. The DNA for the CDR3 is TGCGCCAGCAGTGCGGCTCTAATGGGCGATGAGCAGTTCTTC. Protein sequence: CASSAALMGDEQFF.

The V gene is TRBV6-5, the J gene TRBJ2-1; D is possibly TRBD1 (6 bases). The germline V gene encodes CDR1 MNHEY and CDR2 SVGAGI. The CDR3 runs to 13 residues. With 6 bases removed from V and 7 bases from J, the gap between germline ends came to 13 bases. The CDR3 here is CASRTPGTNEQFF. CDR3 nucleotides: TGTGCCAGCAGAACGCCCGGGACAAATGAGCAGTTCTTC.

This sequence joins TRBV5-1 and TRBJ1-1; a weak D match, TRBD1 (5 bases). The V and J ends lost 0 bases and 1 base respectively, with 10 bases between them. Germline CDR1 and CDR2: SGHRS and YFSETQ. This CDR3 is 15 amino acids long. The CDR3 region has the DNA TGCGCCAGCAGCTTGGTCTGGGGCTCGAACACTGAAGCTTTCTTT. The encoded protein is CASSLVWGSNTEAFF.

The gene calls are TRBV7-3 and TRBJ2-2; D is unclear. V shed 5 bases and J shed 3 bases, with 7 bases lying between them. The V gene's germline CDR1 is SGHTA and CDR2 FQGTGA. This CDR3 comprises 13 residues. In nucleotides, the CDR3 is TGTGCCAGCAGCCCAACATACACCGGGGAGCTGTTTTTT. Translation: CASSPTYTGELFF. The entire variable domain, with the rest obtained from reference TRBV7-3 and TRBJ2-2, is as follows: GAGVSQTPSNKVTEKGKYVELRCDPISGHTALYWYRQSLGQGPEFLIYFQGTGAADDSGLPNDRFFAVRPEGSVSTLKIQRTERGDSAVYLCASSPTYTGELFFGEGSRLTVL.

This sequence joins TRBV2 and TRBJ1-5, with 10 bases that match TRBD1. Trimming at V came to 4 bases and at J to 10 bases, leaving 7 bases not matched to a gene. The CDR3 contains 14 residues. CDR1 and CDR2 (germline): SNHLY, FYNNEI. The CDR3 loop is CASSGGTGASPQHF. CDR3 nucleotide sequence: TGTGCCAGCAGTGGAGGGACAGGGGCAAGCCCCCAGCATTTT.